These 14 T cell receptor beta chains were sequenced from one sample in a study of cytomegalovirus exposure and HLA in healthy donors. Use of 60 Vbeta and 13 Jbeta primers characterized the PCR. TCRdb keeps only in-frame clones here, not all; method: immunoSEQ multiplex PCR. This repertoire includes under 100,000 clones. Source material: PBMCs. The source is a young man in good health and CMV-seronegative.

The chain is built from TRBV5-4 and TRBJ2-3; TRBD1 matches 7 bases. Germline V lookup: CDR1 SGHNT, CDR2 YYREEE (reference sequence). The length of the CDR3 is 15 residues. Trimming took 5 bases from V and 3 from J; bases not matched to a gene: 9. CDR3: CASSLQGVETDTQYF. CDR3 bases: TGTGCCAGCAGTCTCCAGGGGGTAGAGACAGATACGCAGTATTTT.

V usage is TRBV7-6 and J usage is TRBJ1-6; D is possibly TRBD1 (6 bases). CDR3 size: 16 residues. V lost 1 base and J 7 bases, leaving 14 bases between the germline ends. Germline CDR1 reads SGHVS; CDR2 reads FNYEAQ. The CDR3 region is CASSLEPQGVNSPLHF. The CDR3 bases are TGTGCCAGCAGCTTAGAACCACAGGGTGTAAATTCACCCCTCCACTTT.

The gene calls are TRBV4-3 and TRBJ1-2; D gene uncertain. The CDR3 has 16 amino acids. The V end was cut by 1 base, the J end by 7 bases, with 19 bases between. Germline V CDR1 and CDR2: LGHNA, YSLEER. DNA for the CDR3: TGCGCCAGCAGCCAAGCTCTCTGGAACCCCCAGCGTGGCTACACCTTC. Protein: CASSQALWNPQRGYTF.

The chain employs TRBV13 and TRBJ2-7; maybe TRBD2 (7 bases). Germline V CDR1 and CDR2: PRHDT, FYEKMQ (reference sequence). The V gene lost 3 bases and the J gene lost 5 bases, with 17 bases spanning the gap. The CDR3 is 15 residues long. CDR3 DNA: TGTGCCAGCAGCTTGGGGGCGGGAGTCGGCCACGAGCAGTACTTC. Its translation: CASSLGAGVGHEQYF.

The chain couples TRBV11-3 to TRBJ2-7; 9 nucleotides agree with TRBD1. This CDR3 region has 16 residues. With V trimmed by 5 bases and J by 4 bases, 12 bases remained unmatched. Germline lookup yields CDR1 SGHNT and CDR2 YENEEA. The chain's CDR3 is CASSTPDRGSRYEQYF. CDR3 in DNA: TGTGCCAGCAGCACACCGGACAGGGGATCCCGATACGAGCAGTACTTC.

In the case of this clone: The same CDR3 can be traced to other DNA sequences in this sample. This rearrangement joins TRBV18 to TRBJ1-4; TRBD1 matches at 9 bases. V was clipped by 3 bases and J by 8 bases; unmatched bases: 7. Germline lookup yields CDR1 KGHSH and CDR2 LQKENI. This CDR3 is 15 amino acids long. CDR3 nucleotide sequence: TGTGCCAGCTCACCTCCGGGACAGGGAGGAGAAAAACTGTTTTTT. This gives the protein CASSPPGQGGEKLFF.

The V and J genes are TRBV9 and TRBJ1-1; 7 positions match TRBD1. Germline assignment: CDR1 SGDLS and CDR2 YYNGEE. V was clipped by 3 bases and J by 8 bases; unmatched bases: 4. This CDR3 spans 12 amino acids. CDR3 coding DNA: TGTGCCAGCAGCGGAGACAGGGTGGAAGCTTTCTTT. This gives the protein CASSGDRVEAFF. Complete variable domain (other parts from reference TRBV9 and TRBJ1-1): DSGVTQTPKHLITATGQRVTLRCSPRSGDLSVYWYQQSLDQGLQFLIQYYNGEERAKGNILERFSAQQFPDLHSELNLSSLELGDSALYFCASSGDRVEAFFGQGTRLTVV.

J is TRBJ2-5 and V is TRBV9; D gene ambiguous. Per the germline V gene, CDR1 is SGDLS and CDR2 is YYNGEE. The CDR3 is 13 residues long. The V end was cut by 7 bases, the J end by 1 base, with 11 bases between. DNA of the CDR3: TGTGCCAGCTCGGGTGCCGTCCAAGAGACCCAGTACTTC. It is translated as CASSGAVQETQYF. Drawing the rest from reference TRBV9 and TRBJ2-5, the complete variable domain is DSGVTQTPKHLITATGQRVTLRCSPRSGDLSVYWYQQSLDQGLQFLIQYYNGEERAKGNILERFSAQQFPDLHSELNLSSLELGDSALYFCASSGAVQETQYFGPGTRLLVL.

Of note for this clone: The junction and the germline gene differ at one end; a read error may be behind it. Other DNA sequences in this sample translate to the same CDR3. This rearrangement joins TRBV4-1 to TRBJ1-6, with D perhaps TRBD1 (5 bases). CDR1 and CDR2 from the germline V gene are MGHRA and YSYEKL. There are 15 residues in the CDR3. CDR3 DNA: TGCGCCAGCAGCCTAAGGTTCCAGGGAGGATCACCCCTACACTTT. Encoded protein: CASSLRFQGGSPLHF.

The gene calls are TRBV10-1 and TRBJ2-7; 7 bases map to TRBD1. Germline V gives CDR1 WNHNN, CDR2 SYGVQD (reference sequence). The CDR3 covers 16 residues. J gave up 2 bases and V 6 bases, and 13 bases lay outside the gene matches. CDR3 DNA: TGCGCCAGCAGGGTTTCCTTCCGGGACAGAACCTACGAGCAGTACTTC. Amino acids: CASRVSFRDRTYEQYF.

The chain carries TRBV6-5 and TRBJ1-1, with D perhaps matching TRBD1 (6 bases). Trimming pared 5 bases from V and 5 bases from J, leaving 15 bases between. This CDR3 is built from 14 residues. Germline CDR1 and CDR2: MNHEY and SVGAGI. Here the CDR3 reads CASSNTGMGTEAFF. The CDR3 DNA sequence: TGTGCCAGCAGTAATACAGGGATGGGGACTGAAGCTTTCTTT.

The gene calls are TRBV6-5 and TRBJ2-2, with a possible D match to TRBD2 (5 bases). The CDR3 has 15 amino acids. V lost 1 base to trimming and J lost 4 bases, with 10 bases between them. Germline V lookup: CDR1 MNHEY, CDR2 SVGAGI. The CDR3 loop reads CASSYWLEGTGELFF. The CDR3 bases are TGTGCCAGCAGTTACTGGCTAGAGGGCACCGGGGAGCTGTTTTTT.

The V call is TRBV9, the J call TRBJ1-4; tentatively, D is TRBD1 (5 bases). Deletions cut 0 bases from V and 1 base from J, with 10 bases between. This CDR3 contains 16 residues. From germline, CDR1 is SGDLS and CDR2 YYNGEE. The CDR3 sequence: CASSVAGGGTNEKLFF. The CDR3 bases are TGTGCCAGCAGCGTAGCGGGGGGTGGAACTAATGAAAAACTGTTTTTT. Filled out from reference TRBV9 and TRBJ1-4, the complete variable domain reads DSGVTQTPKHLITATGQRVTLRCSPRSGDLSVYWYQQSLDQGLQFLIQYYNGEERAKGNILERFSAQQFPDLHSELNLSSLELGDSALYFCASSVAGGGTNEKLFFGSGTQLSVL.

The chain has TRBV28 and TRBJ2-5, with 7 bases lining up with TRBD2. Germline CDR1 MDHEN, CDR2 SYDVKM. The ends lost 8 bases at V and 5 bases at J; junction bases unmatched: 2. This CDR3 has 11 residues. The CDR3 region has the DNA TGTGCCAGCGGGCGGGGGGAGACCCAGTACTTC. The encoded protein is CASGRGETQYF.